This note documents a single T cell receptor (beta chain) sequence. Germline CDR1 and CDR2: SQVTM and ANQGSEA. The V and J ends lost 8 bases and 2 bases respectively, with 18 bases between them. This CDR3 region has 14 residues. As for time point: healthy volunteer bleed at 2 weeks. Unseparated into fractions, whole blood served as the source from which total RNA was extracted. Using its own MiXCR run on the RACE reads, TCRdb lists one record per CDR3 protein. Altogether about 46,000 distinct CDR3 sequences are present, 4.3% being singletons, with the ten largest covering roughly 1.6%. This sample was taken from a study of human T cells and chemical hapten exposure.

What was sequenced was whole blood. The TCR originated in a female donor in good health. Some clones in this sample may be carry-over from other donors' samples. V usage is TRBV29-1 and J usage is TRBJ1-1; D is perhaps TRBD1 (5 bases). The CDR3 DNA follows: TGCAGCCTGGGACCCAGGGAGATCAACACTGAAGCTTTCTTT. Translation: CSLGPREINTEAFF.